These 25 T cell receptor beta chains came from one sample sequenced in a study of shared clonotypes between healthy human individuals. Positive CCR7 selection of CD45RO-negative cells yielded the naive CD8 cells, and terminally differentiated effector memory CD45RA+ cells were excluded. Data came from immunoSEQ multiplex PCR; TCRdb stores just in-frame clones and leaves some out. Among over 2,000,000 clones listed, just over 90% were seen once. Input material: naive CD8+ T cells from PBMCs. Receptors originate from a man in his late teens or twenties in good health. Some clones in this sample may be carry-over from other donors' samples.

V and J are TRBV19 and TRBJ1-1; D is possibly TRBD1 (5 bases). The V gene's germline CDR1 is LNHDA and CDR2 SQIVND (reference sequence). The V gene lost 7 bases and the J gene lost 3 bases, with 15 bases spanning the gap. The CDR3 spans 14 residues. The CDR3 is CASTPGVFHTEAFF. The CDR3 nucleotides read TGTGCCAGTACCCCGGGGGTCTTTCACACTGAAGCTTTCTTT.

The V call is TRBV19, the J call TRBJ2-2; possibly TRBD2 for D (5 bases). The germline V gene encodes CDR1 LNHDA and CDR2 SQIVND (reference sequence). This CDR3 comprises 17 residues. V lost 0 bases to trimming and J lost 3 bases, with 14 bases between them. The CDR3 sequence: CASSIEFRRADTGELFF. The CDR3 nucleotides read TGTGCCAGTAGTATAGAGTTCCGGCGGGCCGACACCGGGGAGCTGTTTTTT.

The chain carries TRBV27 and TRBJ1-2; D may be TRBD1 (6 bases). This CDR3 comprises 13 residues. V lost 5 bases to trimming and J lost 7 bases, with 14 bases between them. Germline CDR1 is MNHEY and CDR2 is SMNVEV (reference sequence). CDR3 amino acids: CASSGRGLVGYTF. As DNA, the CDR3 is TGTGCCAGCAGTGGCAGGGGTCTCGTTGGCTACACCTTC.

This rearrangement joins TRBV7-9 to TRBJ2-5, with a possible D match to TRBD2 (5 bases). CDR3 length: 13 residues. Germline V lookup: CDR1 SEHNR, CDR2 FQNEAQ (reference sequence). The V gene lost 4 bases and the J gene lost 0 bases, with 6 bases spanning the gap. CDR3: CASSSDYQETQYF. CDR3 nucleotide sequence: TGTGCCAGCAGCTCGGACTACCAAGAGACCCAGTACTTC. Filled out from reference TRBV7-9 and TRBJ2-5, the complete variable domain reads DTGVSQNPRHKITKRGQNVTFRCDPISEHNRLYWYRQTLGQGPEFLTYFQNEAQLEKSRLLSDRFSAERPKGSFSTLEIQRTEQGDSAMYLCASSSDYQETQYFGPGTRLLVL.

A note on this clone: The sample contains more than one DNA sequence encoding this CDR3. The CDR3 coding sequence is TGTGCCAGCAGCGGACGACAGGGGGGCGATACTGAAGCTTTCTTT. Its protein product is CASSGRQGGDTEAFF. The chain has TRBV11-2 and TRBJ1-1; 9 bases fit TRBD1. The V gene end was trimmed by 5 bases and the J gene end by 5 bases; junction bases not matched to a gene: 9. The CDR3 sequence is 15 residues long. Germline CDR1 and CDR2: SGHAT and FQNNGV.

In its sample, this clone was seen a few times. V and J are TRBV2 and TRBJ1-2; perhaps TRBD1 as D (6 bases). Trimming cost V 7 bases and J 4 bases, with 19 bases left between them. The V gene's germline CDR1 is SNHLY and CDR2 FYNNEI. The CDR3 spans 15 residues. The CDR3 sequence is CASMSLGGDGYGYTF. The CDR3 DNA reads as TGTGCCAGCATGTCCCTAGGGGGGGACGGCTATGGCTACACCTTC.

The gene calls are TRBV19 and TRBJ1-1; D might be TRBD1 (5 bases). The CDR3 spans 13 residues. The V end lost 3 bases, the J end lost 4 bases, and 9 bases lay between the germline ends. Germline CDR1 reads LNHDA; CDR2 reads SQIVND (reference sequence). DNA of the CDR3: TGTGCCAGTAGTATGTCAGGGAGCACTGAAGCTTTCTTT. As protein: CASSMSGSTEAFF.

This clone was found once. This chain links TRBV5-1 with TRBJ1-2; D remains ambiguous. The germline V gene has CDR1 SGHRS and CDR2 YFSETQ. V lost 0 bases, J lost 3 bases, and 12 bases lay in between. CDR3 length: 15 residues. Here the CDR3 DNA reads TGCGCCAGCAGCTTGGGCCCCCTTACAGACTATGGCTACACCTTC. This encodes CASSLGPLTDYGYTF.

The chain joins TRBV9 to TRBJ2-7, with D perhaps TRBD2 (5 bases). In germline, CDR1 is SGDLS, CDR2 YYNGEE. Trimming removed 3 bases from V and 5 bases from J, with 21 bases in between. The CDR3 sequence is 16 residues long. As DNA, the CDR3 is TGTGCCAGCAGCGCCCGCGGAACTAGTGGCGGTCACGAGCAGTACTTC. This codes for CASSARGTSGGHEQYF.

The chain links TRBV19 to TRBJ1-4; a weak D match, TRBD1 (5 bases). CDR1 and CDR2 from the germline V gene are LNHDA and SQIVND (reference sequence). V lost 4 bases and J lost 0, with 18 bases in between. CDR3 length: 18 residues. CDR3 loop: CASSTPVSGDATNEKLFF. In DNA, the CDR3 is TGTGCCAGTAGTACCCCGGTATCGGGGGATGCAACTAATGAAAAACTGTTTTTT.

Comments on this clone: Other DNA sequences in this specimen translate into the identical CDR3. This CDR3 is CASSQDRGSYNEQFF. The DNA of the CDR3 is TGCGCCAGCAGCCAAGATCGGGGTTCCTACAATGAGCAGTTCTTC. The chain uses TRBV4-3 and TRBJ2-1, with D maybe TRBD2 (5 bases). V lost 0 bases and J 1 base, leaving 7 bases between the germline ends. Germline CDR1 LGHNA, CDR2 YSLEER. The CDR3 consists of 15 residues.

The chain combines TRBV5-6 with TRBJ1-1; D is perhaps TRBD1 (5 bases). Germline assignment: CDR1 SGHDT and CDR2 YYEEEE. The CDR3 consists of 13 residues. V dropped 3 bases and J dropped 7 bases, with 13 bases sitting between them. The DNA of the CDR3 is TGTGCCAGCAGCTGGGACGTAGGGATTGAAGCTTTCTTT. Its protein product is CASSWDVGIEAFF.

This chain joins TRBV28 and TRBJ2-3, with TRBD1 as a possible D gene (6 bases). Germline loops: CDR1 MDHEN, CDR2 SYDVKM. The CDR3 spans 14 residues. V gave up 1 base and J gave up 4 bases, with 9 bases separating them. DNA of the CDR3: TGTGCCAGCAGTTTATCAGGGGATCCAGATACGCAGTATTTT. Amino acid sequence: CASSLSGDPDTQYF.

This sequence joins TRBV6-5 and TRBJ1-1, with 8 positions matching TRBD1. The CDR3 sequence is 13 residues long. V gave up 6 bases and J gave up 4 bases; unmatched junction bases: 4. The V gene's germline CDR1 is MNHEY and CDR2 SVGAGI. CDR3 loop: CASRQGVGTEAFF. CDR3 DNA: TGTGCCAGCAGACAGGGGGTGGGCACTGAAGCTTTCTTT.

The genes are TRBV11-2 and TRBJ2-7, with TRBD1 as a possible D gene (6 bases). The germline CDR1 and CDR2 sequences are SGHAT and FQNNGV. The CDR3 runs 15 residues. V was clipped by 4 bases and J by 3 bases, with 16 bases between them. The CDR3: CASSSPAGEHYEQYF. CDR3 coding DNA: TGTGCCAGCAGCTCCCCGGCAGGGGAGCACTACGAGCAGTACTTC. Drawing the rest from reference TRBV11-2 and TRBJ2-7, the complete variable domain is EAGVAQSPRYKIIEKRQSVAFWCNPISGHATLYWYQQILGQGPKLLIQFQNNGVVDDSQLPKDRFSAERLKGVDSTLKIQPAKLEDSAVYLCASSSPAGEHYEQYFGPGTRLTVT.

This clone has a single count. J is TRBJ2-2 and V is TRBV4-1, with 8 bases identical to TRBD2. Germline V CDR1 and CDR2: MGHRA, YSYEKL. V gave up 2 bases and J gave up 1 base; unmatched junction bases: 3. The CDR3 has 16 residues. This CDR3 reads CASSQISGKNTGELFF. For the CDR3, the DNA is TGCGCCAGCAGCCAAATTAGCGGGAAGAACACCGGGGAGCTGTTTTTT.

This chain uses TRBV6-5 with TRBJ1-5; no clear D. Trimming pared 4 bases from V and 7 bases from J, leaving 11 bases between. Germline CDR1 is MNHEY and CDR2 is SVGAGI. The CDR3 covers 13 residues. CDR3 DNA sequence: TGTGCCAGCAGTTTTGGGGTGACCCAGCCCCAGCATTTT. This gives the protein CASSFGVTQPQHF.

The CDR3 DNA reads TGTGCCAGCCGATCGGGCTCCAGCTCCTACGAGCAGTACTTC. It is translated as CASRSGSSSYEQYF. The chain combines TRBV27 with TRBJ2-7; D not resolved. Trimming cost V 8 bases and J 0 bases, with 14 bases left between them. The CDR3 extends over 14 amino acids. Germline CDR1 reads MNHEY; CDR2 reads SMNVEV (reference sequence).

This rearrangement joins TRBV27 to TRBJ2-7, with D possibly matching TRBD1 (5 bases). CDR3 size: 14 residues. V was shortened by 5 bases and J by 2 bases, with 13 bases between the two germline ends. The germline V gene encodes CDR1 MNHEY and CDR2 SMNVEV (reference sequence). CDR3 DNA: TGTGCCAGCAGTGGAGCAGGGTTGCCCTACGAGCAGTACTTC. Protein product: CASSGAGLPYEQYF.

The CDR3 sequence is CSVEGLSGAFF. Written as DNA, the CDR3 is TGCAGCGTTGAGGGACTATCGGGGGCTTTCTTT. The V call is TRBV29-1, the J call TRBJ1-1; TRBD1 is a possible D gene (5 bases). The CDR3 totals 11 residues. Trimming removed 3 bases from V and 11 bases from J, with 13 bases in between. The germline V gene has CDR1 SQVTM and CDR2 ANQGSEA. Using reference TRBV29-1 and TRBJ1-1 for the parts outside the CDR3, the full variable domain is SAVISQKPSRDICQRGTSLTIQCQVDSQVTMMFWYRQQPGQSLTLIATANQGSEATYESGFVIDKFPISRPNLTFSTLTVSNMSPEDSSIYLCSVEGLSGAFFGQGTRLTVV.

This rearrangement joins TRBV14 to TRBJ2-1; D gene ambiguous. Trimming shortened V by 4 bases and J by 8 bases, and 6 bases separated the two germline ends. Germline CDR1 reads SGHDN; CDR2 reads FVKESK. The CDR3 consists of 11 residues. The CDR3 sequence: CASSPGYEQFF. The CDR3 bases are TGTGCCAGCAGCCCGGGTTATGAGCAGTTCTTC.

The rearrangement joins TRBV4-3 to TRBJ2-5; the D gene is possibly TRBD1 (6 bases). The CDR3 runs to 13 residues. Per germline, CDR1 LGHNA and CDR2 YSLEER. Trimming left V 1 base short and J 11 bases short, with 14 bases between. The DNA for the CDR3 is TGCGCCAGCAGCCAAGCCCCGGACAGAGCTCAGTACTTC. It translates to CASSQAPDRAQYF.

The CDR3 reads CASSPQNHLRFF. The CDR3 region has the DNA TGTGCCAGCAGCCCCCAAAACCACCTACGGTTCTTC. V and J are TRBV9 and TRBJ2-1; D gene ambiguous. Trimming removed 4 bases from V and 15 bases from J, with 17 bases in between. The germline CDR1 and CDR2 sequences are SGDLS and YYNGEE. The CDR3 covers 12 residues.

The rearrangement uses TRBV19 and TRBJ2-4; 9 bases match TRBD2. The CDR3 runs 15 residues. Germline CDR1 reads LNHDA; CDR2 reads SQIVND (reference sequence). J gave up 9 bases and V 5 bases, and 11 bases lay outside the gene matches. CDR3 coding DNA: TGTGCCAGTAGTTTGCGGCGGGAGGGTGCTGGCATTCAGTACTTC. It encodes CASSLRREGAGIQYF.

The rearrangement joins TRBV5-1 to TRBJ2-5; 8 bases are shared with TRBD2. The CDR3 sequence is 14 residues long. Per germline, CDR1 SGHRS and CDR2 YFSETQ. The V segment lost 4 bases and the J segment 1 base; nucleotides outside the gene matches: 3. The CDR3 region has the DNA TGCGCCAGCAGCCCGGGAGGGGCCCAAGAGACCCAGTACTTC. This encodes CASSPGGAQETQYF.